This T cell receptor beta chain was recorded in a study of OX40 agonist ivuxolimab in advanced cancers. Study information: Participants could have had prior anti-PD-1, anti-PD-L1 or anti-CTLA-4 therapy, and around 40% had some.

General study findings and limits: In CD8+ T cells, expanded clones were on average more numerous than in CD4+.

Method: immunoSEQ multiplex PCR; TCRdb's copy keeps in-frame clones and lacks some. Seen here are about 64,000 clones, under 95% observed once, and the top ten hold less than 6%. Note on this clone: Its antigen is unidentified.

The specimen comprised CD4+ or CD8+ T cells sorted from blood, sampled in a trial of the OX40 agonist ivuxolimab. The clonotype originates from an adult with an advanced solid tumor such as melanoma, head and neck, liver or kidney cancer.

CDR3 residues: CASLPGGGMNTEAFF. The CDR3 DNA sequence: TGTGCCAGCCTCCCCGGGGGTGGAATGAACACTGAAGCTTTCTTT. J is TRBJ1-1 and V is TRBV25-1; D possibly corresponds to TRBD1 (5 bases). Between the trimmed V and J ends, which lost 8 bases and 0 bases, there was a span of 16 bases. Germline CDR1 is MGHDK and CDR2 is SYGVNS. This CDR3 has 15 residues.